This T cell receptor (beta chain) was captured by sequencing in a study of cytomegalovirus exposure and HLA in healthy donors. As for the study in general: As released early, the data held some 85 million unique TCRs from HLA-typed donors. Findings of the study overall: A later analysis linked a missense variant in DCLRE1C to the trimming of TCR beta V and J genes.

CDR3 length: 15 residues. The V end lost 0 bases, the J end lost 5 bases, and 13 bases lay between the germline ends. In germline, CDR1 is SNHLY, CDR2 FYNNEI. The primer mix had 60 Vbeta and 13 Jbeta primers. The protocol was immunoSEQ multiplex PCR, while the TCRdb copy is restricted to in-frame clones and leaves out a portion. The table lists 160,000 or so clones, 75% to 90% of them singletons. Notes on this clone: Its specificity is not known.

The sequence came from a man between 45 and 60 years old in good health and CMV-seropositive. V is TRBV2 and J is TRBJ1-2; D might be TRBD1 (5 bases). The sequencing sample was made of PBMCs. CDR3: CASSEARRVGYGYTF. CDR3 in DNA: TGTGCCAGCAGTGAAGCGCGCAGGGTGGGGTATGGCTACACCTTC.